These T cell receptor beta chains were read from a single sample in a study of beta chain features in type 1 diabetes. The assay was immunoSEQ multiplex PCR, and TCRdb's table has in-frame clones only and misses some. The data show about 42,000 clones, roughly 50% seen once. The sequenced material came from stem cell memory CD4+ T cells from blood. The receptors derive from a woman in her twenties or thirties in good health. CDR3s include the opening cysteine and the closing phenylalanine or tryptophan. Each record gives: J gene, D gene, V gene, clone size, CDR3 protein, CDR3 DNA. D genes are given only for firm matches. Where a row states a size, it is once, few, many or the class of an expanded clone; other rows omit it.

j_call: TRBJ1-6; d_call: NA; v_call: TRBV11-2; clone_size: NA; cdr3_aa: CASSSGLMNSPLHF; cdr3_nt: TGTGCCAGCAGCTCCGGACTGATGAATTCACCCCTCCACTTT
j_call: TRBJ1-5; d_call: NA; v_call: TRBV18; clone_size: few; cdr3_aa: CASSPRQASSDYSNQPQHF; cdr3_nt: TGTGCCAGCTCACCGAGACAGGCGTCGTCGGATTATAGCAATCAGCCCCAGCATTTT
j_call: TRBJ2-1; d_call: TRBD2; v_call: TRBV4-3; clone_size: NA; cdr3_aa: CASSLGLAGGGYNEQFF; cdr3_nt: TGCGCCAGCAGCCTCGGACTAGCGGGAGGTGGTTACAATGAGCAGTTCTTC
j_call: TRBJ2-3; d_call: TRBD2; v_call: TRBV7-2; clone_size: few; cdr3_aa: CASSSGLAGVTDTQYF; cdr3_nt: TGTGCCAGCAGCTCCGGACTAGCGGGAGTCACAGATACGCAGTATTTT
j_call: TRBJ2-5; d_call: TRBD2; v_call: TRBV18; clone_size: NA; cdr3_aa: CASSPLTSGKETQYF; cdr3_nt: TGTGCCAGCTCACCCCTGACTAGCGGGAAGGAGACCCAGTACTTC
j_call: TRBJ2-1; d_call: NA; v_call: TRBV27; clone_size: NA; cdr3_aa: CASSLYRAVGEQFF; cdr3_nt: TGTGCCAGCAGTTTATACAGGGCAGTCGGTGAGCAGTTCTTC
j_call: TRBJ2-3; d_call: TRBD2; v_call: TRBV7-2; clone_size: few; cdr3_aa: CASRAREGFPDTQYF; cdr3_nt: TGTGCCAGCAGGGCCCGGGAGGGGTTCCCAGATACGCAGTATTTT
j_call: TRBJ1-1; d_call: NA; v_call: TRBV29-1; clone_size: NA; cdr3_aa: CSAARREANTEAFF; cdr3_nt: TGCAGCGCCGCGCGACGGGAGGCCAACACTGAAGCTTTCTTT
j_call: TRBJ2-1; d_call: NA; v_call: TRBV27; clone_size: NA; cdr3_aa: CASSSEGVGFF; cdr3_nt: TGTGCCAGCAGTTCAGAGGGGGTTGGGTTCTTC
j_call: TRBJ2-1; d_call: TRBD2; v_call: TRBV18; clone_size: NA; cdr3_aa: CASSPQDSGEYNEQFF; cdr3_nt: TGTGCCAGCTCACCCCAGGATAGCGGGGAATACAATGAGCAGTTCTTC
j_call: TRBJ2-2; d_call: TRBD2; v_call: TRBV7-3; clone_size: NA; cdr3_aa: CASSLTAGGPGELFF; cdr3_nt: TGTGCCAGCAGCTTAACCGCGGGGGGTCCCGGGGAGCTGTTTTTT
j_call: TRBJ2-5; d_call: NA; v_call: TRBV6-5; clone_size: NA; cdr3_aa: CASSSTQGSPGKTQYF; cdr3_nt: TGTGCCAGCAGTTCCACTCAGGGGTCGCCGGGAAAGACCCAGTACTTC
j_call: TRBJ2-1; d_call: TRBD1; v_call: TRBV6-6; clone_size: few; cdr3_aa: CASDRDPSYNNEQFF; cdr3_nt: TGTGCCAGCGACAGGGACCCCTCTTACAACAATGAGCAGTTCTTC
j_call: TRBJ2-1; d_call: TRBD1; v_call: TRBV28; clone_size: NA; cdr3_aa: CASSTRGQGGNEQFF; cdr3_nt: TGTGCCAGCAGCACCCGGGGACAGGGGGGCAATGAGCAGTTCTTC
j_call: TRBJ1-2; d_call: TRBD1; v_call: TRBV18; clone_size: NA; cdr3_aa: CASSPLDRVPSNYGYTF; cdr3_nt: TGTGCCAGCTCACCTTTGGACAGGGTCCCGTCTAACTATGGCTACACCTTC
j_call: TRBJ2-3; d_call: TRBD2; v_call: TRBV9; clone_size: few; cdr3_aa: CASSLSGNTDTQYF; cdr3_nt: TGTGCCAGCAGCCTCAGCGGGAACACAGATACGCAGTATTTT
j_call: TRBJ2-7; d_call: NA; v_call: TRBV23-1; clone_size: NA; cdr3_aa: CASSQGFSYEQYF; cdr3_nt: TGCGCCAGCAGTCAAGGTTTTTCCTACGAGCAGTACTTC
j_call: TRBJ2-7; d_call: NA; v_call: TRBV14; clone_size: NA; cdr3_aa: CASSPLFSRARWEQYF; cdr3_nt: TGTGCCAGCAGCCCTTTGTTTAGCAGGGCCCGGTGGGAGCAGTACTTC